The rows below give T cell receptor beta chains drawn from one sample of a study of blood T cell repertoires in COVID-19. Profiling relied on immunoSEQ multiplex PCR, and the TCRdb table lists in-frame clones only, not all of them. This sample has some 240,000 clones; approximately 86% occur once, and the top ten carry about 3.3%. The sequencing sample was made of PBMCs or T cells enriched from blood (not recorded which). Receptors originate from a woman aged 40 to 50 with acute COVID-19. Each CDR3 is given with its conserved first and last residue. Fields, in order: V gene, D gene, J gene, clone size, CDR3 DNA, CDR3 protein. A D gene is named only where the DNA matches it firmly. Some rows mark clone size as missing; the rest say once, few, many or name a class of expanded clone.

TRBV27	.	TRBJ2-1	.	TGTGCCAGCAGTTTATTAAACGAGGATGAGCAGTTCTTC	CASSLLNEDEQFF
TRBV6-1	TRBD1	TRBJ2-7	.	TGTGCCAGCAGTGAAGGGTGGGACAGGGGCGAGCAGTACTTC	CASSEGWDRGEQYF
TRBV15	TRBD1	TRBJ1-5	.	TGTGCCACCAGCAGACCCGGGACAGACAATCAGCCCCAGCATTTT	CATSRPGTDNQPQHF
TRBV2	TRBD1	TRBJ2-7	.	TGTGCCAGCAGTTTACGGGCAGGGGGCTCCTACGAGCAGTACTTC	CASSLRAGGSYEQYF
TRBV28	TRBD1	TRBJ1-3	.	TGTGCCAGCAGCAGGGGGTACTCTGGAAACACCATATATTTT	CASSRGYSGNTIYF
TRBV2	.	TRBJ2-7	.	TGTGCCAGCAGTGAATATCCTTCCTACGAGCAGTACTTC	CASSEYPSYEQYF
TRBV7-8	TRBD1	TRBJ2-7	.	TGTGCCAGCAGGCCTACAGGGGTGGGCTACGAGCAGTACTTC	CASRPTGVGYEQYF
TRBV4-1	TRBD2	TRBJ2-1	once	TGCGCCAGCAGCCAAGGGAGGGGGTCTAGCGGGAGCCATGAGCAGTTCTTC	CASSQGRGSSGSHEQFF
TRBV4-1	.	TRBJ2-1	.	TGCGCCAGCAGCCCAAGGGGCTCACCCATGAATAATGAGCAGTTCTTC	CASSPRGSPMNNEQFF
TRBV6-5	TRBD1	TRBJ1-2	.	TGTGCCAGCAGTCCTGGGACAGGAATTTACACCTTC	CASSPGTGIYTF
TRBV5-6	.	TRBJ2-7	few	TGTGCCAGCAGCCTTACACCCGGGAGCTCCTACGAGCAGTACTTC	CASSLTPGSSYEQYF
TRBV28	TRBD1	TRBJ2-7	.	TGTGCCAGCAGTCAAGACAGGGGATCTAGCGAAGAGCAGTACTTC	CASSQDRGSSEEQYF
TRBV11-1	.	TRBJ2-5	.	TGTGCCAGCAGCTTAGTTACGGTATCAGAGACCCAGTACTTC	CASSLVTVSETQYF
TRBV5-1	.	TRBJ2-1	.	TGCGCCAGCAGCTTGGCCGAGGGCCATGAGCAGTTCTTC	CASSLAEGHEQFF
TRBV19	.	TRBJ1-2	.	TGTGCCAGTAGAAGGACAAATTCTAACTATGGCTACACCTTC	CASRRTNSNYGYTF
TRBV28	TRBD1	TRBJ2-2	.	TGTGCCAGCACGCCCCGGACAGGCAAATACGGGGAGCTGTTTTTT	CASTPRTGKYGELFF
TRBV12-3/TRBV12-4	.	TRBJ2-7	.	TGTGCCAGCAGTTTCCAGGACTACGAGCAGTACTTC	CASSFQDYEQYF
TRBV12-3/TRBV12-4	TRBD1	TRBJ1-5	once	TGTGCCAGCAGTTTGGCAGGGGGTCTCCAGCATTTT	CASSLAGGLQHF
TRBV2	TRBD2	TRBJ2-2	.	TGTGCCAGCAGTGAAGGGACTAGCAGCACCGGGGAGCTGTTTTTT	CASSEGTSSTGELFF
TRBV18	.	TRBJ2-3	.	TGTGCCAGCTCACCGGGGAGGGGACAAAGCACAGATACGCAGTATTTT	CASSPGRGQSTDTQYF
TRBV6-1	TRBD1	TRBJ1-2	.	TGTGCCAGCAGTGAAGCGTTGGGACAGGGATTTGGCTACACCTTC	CASSEALGQGFGYTF
TRBV5-1	.	TRBJ2-3	.	TGCGCCAGCAGCCAACCCGGACTGAATGGTCAGTATTTT	CASSQPGLNGQYF
TRBV19	.	TRBJ2-1	few	TGTGCCAGTAGTATGGACAGGGAGGGGTACAATGAGCAGTTCTTC	CASSMDREGYNEQFF
TRBV12-3/TRBV12-4	.	TRBJ1-2	few	TGTGCCAGCAGTTTAGGTCTTAACTATGGCTACACCTTC	CASSLGLNYGYTF
TRBV7-3	.	TRBJ2-1	.	TGTGCCAGCAGCTTCAAGGACAGTCTCAATGAGCAGTTCTTC	CASSFKDSLNEQFF
TRBV7-2	.	TRBJ2-5	.	TGTGCCAGCAGCTTAGTGAGTAAACAAGAGACCCAGTACTTC	CASSLVSKQETQYF
TRBV7-9	TRBD2	TRBJ2-7	.	TGTGCCAGCGGGAGCGGGAGGTTCTACGAGCAGTACTTC	CASGSGRFYEQYF
TRBV18	TRBD2	TRBJ2-7	.	TGTGCCAGCTCACCATACTTGACTAGCACTACCTACGAGCAGTACTTC	CASSPYLTSTTYEQYF
TRBV2	.	TRBJ2-7	once	TGTGCCAGCAGTGGCAGGGCAAAAGGCGAGCAGTACTTC	CASSGRAKGEQYF
TRBV5-6	.	TRBJ2-1	.	TGTGCCAGCAGGCTTCGCGGAAGCGGGCGAATCAATGAGCAGTTCTTC	CASRLRGSGRINEQFF
TRBV19	TRBD2	TRBJ2-1	.	TGTGCCAGTGGGGTAGCGGGAGGGCGATACAATGAGCAGTTCTTC	CASGVAGGRYNEQFF
TRBV5-1	.	TRBJ2-7	.	TGCGCCAGCAGCCACGGGTCCTACGAGCAGTACTTC	CASSHGSYEQYF
TRBV14	.	TRBJ1-1	.	TGTGCCAGCAGCCCGTCTGGACAGAAGAACACTGAAGCTTTCTTT	CASSPSGQKNTEAFF
TRBV3-1/TRBV3-2	TRBD1	TRBJ2-5	.	TGTGCCAGCTCGACAGGGCCAACTCAAGAGACCCAGTACTTC	CASSTGPTQETQYF
TRBV7-8	TRBD2	TRBJ2-1	.	TGTGCCAGCAGGTCTAGACCTAGCGGGAGGGCCATAAATGAGCAGTTCTTC	CASRSRPSGRAINEQFF
TRBV27	TRBD2	TRBJ2-7	once	TGTGCCAGCAGTTTAAAGGGACTAGCGGGACACTACGAGCAGTACTTC	CASSLKGLAGHYEQYF
TRBV27	.	TRBJ2-2	.	TGTGCCAGCAGTAGTAGTGCGATCACCGGGGAGCTGTTTTTT	CASSSSAITGELFF
TRBV5-1	.	TRBJ2-5	.	TGCGCCAGCAGCTTGGGAGGCAGCCAAGAGACCCAGTACTTC	CASSLGGSQETQYF
TRBV18	TRBD2	TRBJ2-1	.	TGTGCCAGCTCCCCAGCGGGAACTTACAATGAGCAGTTCTTC	CASSPAGTYNEQFF
TRBV12-3/TRBV12-4	.	TRBJ1-1	.	TGTGCCAGCAGTTTAGAGGCGAGGACTGAAGCTTTCTTT	CASSLEARTEAFF
TRBV5-6	TRBD1	TRBJ1-6	.	TGTGCCAGCAGCTCCGGACAGGGTCTGGATTCACCCCTCCACTTT	CASSSGQGLDSPLHF
TRBV6-5	TRBD1	TRBJ2-7	.	TGTGCCAGCAGCGGGACAGGGTCTACCTACGAGCAGTACTTC	CASSGTGSTYEQYF
TRBV18	.	TRBJ1-5	.	TGTGCCAGCTCGCGTTCGGGGGAGCCCCAGCATTTT	CASSRSGEPQHF
TRBV7-3	.	TRBJ2-2	.	TGTGCCAGCAGCCTCCAGCGGGTCAACACCGGGGAGCTGTTTTTT	CASSLQRVNTGELFF
TRBV9	TRBD2	TRBJ2-7	.	TGTGCCAGCAGCCCAGGGACTAGCGGGAGAGATACCTTGGGCGAGCAGTACTTC	CASSPGTSGRDTLGEQYF
TRBV2	TRBD1	TRBJ2-4	.	TGTGCCAGCAGTGAGACAGGGTTGAGGGGCAAAAACATTCAGTACTTC	CASSETGLRGKNIQYF
TRBV24-1	TRBD2	TRBJ2-7	.	TGTGCCACCAGTGAGGGGGGCGGGACTAGAGAGCAGTACTTC	CATSEGGGTREQYF
TRBV9	TRBD2	TRBJ2-7	.	TGTGCCAGCAGCGGGCCAGAGCGGGAAATCAACGAGCAGTACTTC	CASSGPEREINEQYF
TRBV6-1	.	TRBJ2-1	.	TGTGCCAGCAGTGAACTTGCAGAAAGCTCCTACAATGAGCAGTTCTTC	CASSELAESSYNEQFF
TRBV7-9	.	TRBJ1-2	.	TGTGCCAGCAGCTTATTCTTGACAGTTGATAACTATGGCTACACCTTC	CASSLFLTVDNYGYTF
TRBV18	TRBD1	TRBJ2-7	.	TGTGCCAGCTCACCTGATTCCGGGACAGGGGACAATTTGTACTTC	CASSPDSGTGDNLYF